This T cell receptor beta chain appears in the sequencing data of a study of cytomegalovirus exposure and HLA in healthy donors. Study-level information: An analysis done earlier identified about 120 million unique TCR beta sequences from about 179 million T cells. Study conclusions and caveats: The authors listed 150 or so TCR beta chains as cytomegalovirus-associated.

As for this clone: What it recognizes is unknown.

Germline CDR1 is SGHAT and CDR2 is FQNNGV. Germline trimming cut 0 bases from V and 4 bases from J; bases unmatched to any gene: 3. The length of the CDR3 is 15 residues. The PCR was carried out with 60 Vbeta primers and 13 Jbeta primers. Data came from immunoSEQ multiplex PCR; TCRdb stores just in-frame clones and leaves some out. The table records some 65,000 clones, almost 80% of them present only once. The sequencing sample was made of PBMCs. V is TRBV11-2 and J is TRBJ2-1, with 7 bases identical to TRBD1. This clonotype was obtained from a girl under 18 in good health and CMV-seropositive. The CDR3 region has the DNA TGTGCCAGCAGCTTAGAGGCAGGGGGATACAATGAGCAGTTCTTC. Translating it yields CASSLEAGGYNEQFF.